The clone carrying this T cell receptor (beta chain) was counted a few times. This entry belongs to a study of blood T cells in healthy people across ages. Alongside a J-beta primer mix, a sample-barcoded 5' primer served in a second PCR lasting about 6 to 12 cycles. A single record per CDR3 protein comes from TCRdb applying MiXCR to the 5' RACE reads. The repertoire consists of 600,000 to 800,000 distinct CDR3 sequences, with roughly 21% occurring once and the leading ten covering under 4%. The germline V gene has CDR1 MNHNY and CDR2 SVGAGI (reference sequence). The V and J ends lost 6 bases and 0 bases, in that order; junction bases with no gene match: 3. This CDR3 is built from 14 residues.

This TCR was recovered from a man aged 70 or older in good health. The J gene is TRBJ2-3, the V gene TRBV6-6; 7 bases agree with TRBD2. The specimen was blood. The DNA of the CDR3 is TGTGCCAGCAGCTCACTAGCGAGCACAGATACGCAGTATTTT. This codes for CASSSLASTDTQYF.